The source of this T cell receptor beta chain is a study of T cell responses to AZD1222 COVID-19 vaccine. Study information: Second doses were pooled across both intervals (about 4 or about 12 weeks).

Comment on this clone: Its antigen is as yet unknown.

Clones were read by immunoSEQ multiplex PCR, and TCRdb kept only the in-frame ones, dropping some. The sample has over 90,000 clones, 90% to 95% seen once. Findings and limits, study-wide: Among the donors, most were white British and more were female, and clonal diversity was possibly underestimated. Targets within unmutated variant regions were reportedly found for nearly half of spike-specific TCRs.

V lost 4 bases, J lost 2 bases, and 6 bases lay in between. CDR1 is SGHVS, CDR2 FQNEAQ, per germline. The CDR3 length is 13 residues. The sequence was collected from an adult in good health. The sequenced sample was peripheral blood, obtained on day 0 of AZD1222 vaccination. This rearrangement joins TRBV7-8 to TRBJ1-3; D is unclear. The CDR3 nucleotides are TGTGCCAGCAGCTCACACCCTGGAAACACCATATATTTT. It encodes CASSSHPGNTIYF.